The 14 T cell receptor beta chains in this list originate from one sample, sequenced in a study of tumor-infiltrating lymphocytes in localized non-small cell lung cancer. Sequencing used immunoSEQ multiplex PCR; TCRdb keeps in-frame clones, though not all of them. The table includes 7,000 to 8,000 clones, about two thirds detected once. The sequencing sample was made of lung tumor tissue. Source of these receptors: a human donor with non-small cell lung cancer.

This clone was observed a few times. The rearrangement links TRBV14 to TRBJ2-3; D perhaps matches TRBD1 (5 bases). Germline CDR1 is SGHDN and CDR2 is FVKESK. This CDR3 has 14 amino acids. Deletions cut 5 bases from V and 6 bases from J, with 15 bases between. The CDR3 region has the DNA TGTGCCAGCAGCTCCTGGACACTCAAGGATACGCAGTATTTT. It specifies CASSSWTLKDTQYF. Looking up the rest from reference TRBV14 and TRBJ2-3 gives the full variable domain: EAGVTQFPSHSVIEKGQTVTLRCDPISGHDNLYWYRRVMGKEIKFLLHFVKESKQDESGMPNNRFLAERTGGTYSTLKVQPAELEDSGVYFCASSSWTLKDTQYFGPGTRLTVL.

The chain has TRBV18 and TRBJ2-1; TRBD2 agrees at 11 bases. The V gene's germline CDR1 is KGHSH and CDR2 LQKENI. V gave up 3 bases and J gave up 4 bases; unmatched junction bases: 8. CDR3 size: 17 residues. The CDR3 is CASSPSISGRVYNEQFF. The DNA of the CDR3 is TGTGCCAGCTCACCGTCTATTAGCGGGAGGGTTTACAATGAGCAGTTCTTC.

The chain joins TRBV20-1 to TRBJ2-1; D not certain. The V gene's germline CDR1 is DFQATT and CDR2 SNEGSKA (reference sequence). The CDR3 length is 11 residues. CDR3 nucleotides: TGCAGCGAGGAACCGGCATTTCCCCAGTTCTTC. It yields the protein CSEEPAFPQFF.

This sequence joins TRBV6-5 and TRBJ2-2; 8 bases are a match to TRBD2. The CDR3 sequence is 13 residues long. Germline CDR1 is MNHEY and CDR2 is SVGAGI. Trimming cost V 10 bases and J 4 bases; bases outside gene matches: 5. The CDR3 sequence: CATGRDTTGELFF. CDR3 bases: TGTGCCACCGGGAGGGATACCACCGGGGAGCTGTTTTTT.

This clone was observed a single time. The chain links TRBV7-8 to TRBJ2-7; maybe TRBD2 (5 bases). Trimming removed 5 bases from V and 2 bases from J, with 7 bases in between. Germline CDR1 and CDR2: SGHVS and FQNEAQ. CDR3 length equals 12 residues. In DNA, the CDR3 is TGTGCCAGCAGCCTCGGGACCTACGAGCAGTACTTC. Translated, it gives CASSLGTYEQYF.

V usage is TRBV6-1 and J usage is TRBJ2-3; TRBD1 matches at 9 bases. This CDR3 region has 18 residues. Losses at the gene ends were 3 bases for V and 1 base for J; bases not matched to a gene: 11. Germline V gene lookup returns CDR1 MNHNS and CDR2 SASEGT. The CDR3 loop reads CASSDGTGQMMGTDTQYF. CDR3 nucleotides: TGTGCCAGCAGTGACGGGACAGGGCAAATGATGGGCACAGATACGCAGTATTTT.

This clone was counted a single time. The V call is TRBV10-3, the J call TRBJ2-7; 12 positions match TRBD2. The V gene end was trimmed by 6 bases and the J gene end by 0 bases; junction bases not matched to a gene: 9. Germline assignment: CDR1 ENHRY and CDR2 SYGVKD. The CDR3 length is 17 residues. The CDR3 spells CAIRTSGTSGPSYEQYF. For the CDR3, the DNA is TGTGCCATCAGAACCTCCGGGACTAGCGGGCCCTCCTACGAGCAGTACTTC.

This chain joins TRBV6-5 and TRBJ2-2, with TRBD2 matching over 7 bases. CDR3 size: 14 residues. Germline trimming cut 6 bases from V and 3 bases from J; bases unmatched to any gene: 4. CDR1 MNHEY and CDR2 SVGAGI come from the germline V gene. The CDR3 region is CASSLRGDTGELFF. The DNA for the CDR3 is TGTGCCAGCAGCCTTCGGGGGGACACCGGGGAGCTGTTTTTT.

The chain links TRBV2 to TRBJ2-7, with 8 nucleotides matching TRBD2. CDR3 length: 14 amino acids. In germline, CDR1 is SNHLY, CDR2 FYNNEI. The V gene end was trimmed by 6 bases and the J gene end by 6 bases; junction bases not matched to a gene: 10. CDR3 protein: CASSPGTRVSEQYF. In DNA form, the CDR3 reads TGTGCCAGCAGCCCCGGGACTAGAGTCTCCGAGCAGTACTTC. Together with reference TRBV2 and TRBJ2-7, the CDR3 gives the full variable domain: EPEVTQTPSHQVTQMGQEVILRCVPISNHLYFYWYRQILGQKVEFLVSFYNNEISEKSEIFDDQFSVERPDGSNFTLKIRSTKLEDSAMYFCASSPGTRVSEQYFGPGTRLTVT.

This rearrangement joins TRBV11-2 to TRBJ1-2; D might be TRBD1 (5 bases). The V end lost 1 base, the J end lost 2 bases, and 11 bases lay between the germline ends. The germline CDR1 and CDR2 sequences are SGHAT and FQNNGV. The CDR3 extends over 15 amino acids. CDR3 DNA sequence: TGTGCCAGCAGCTTAGTTTCCGGGGCGAACTATGGCTACACCTTC. The encoded protein is CASSLVSGANYGYTF.

By frequency in the sample, this clone is medium-sized. J is TRBJ1-3 and V is TRBV7-2; D is ambiguous. Germline loops: CDR1 SGHTA, CDR2 FQGNSA. The germline V and J ends were trimmed by 1 base and 0 bases, with 7 bases remaining between them. The CDR3 length is 15 residues. The DNA for the CDR3 is TGTGCCAGCAGCTTAGAGGGCCGCTCTGGAAACACCATATATTTT. It yields the protein CASSLEGRSGNTIYF.

V usage is TRBV18 and J usage is TRBJ1-5; maybe TRBD1 (6 bases). Trimming removed 5 bases at V and 0 bases at J, with 14 bases between. The CDR3 runs to 16 residues. Germline-derived CDR1 and CDR2 are KGHSH and LQKENI. CDR3 residues: CASSEGQTDSNQPQHF. The CDR3 DNA reads as TGTGCCAGCTCAGAGGGACAAACGGATAGCAATCAGCCCCAGCATTTT.

The V and J genes are TRBV19 and TRBJ2-3, with TRBD2 matching 10 bases. The length of the CDR3 is 18 residues. J was trimmed by 7 bases and V by 0 bases; bases with no gene match: 13. From germline, CDR1 is LNHDA and CDR2 SQIVND (reference sequence). In DNA form, the CDR3 reads TGTGCCAGTAGTATAGATCCGGCAGCGGGAGGGCCAAGGAATACGCAGTATTTT. As protein: CASSIDPAAGGPRNTQYF.

The J gene is TRBJ2-5, the V gene TRBV10-2, with D possibly matching TRBD1 (6 bases). The CDR3 has 16 amino acids. Per germline, CDR1 WSHSY and CDR2 SAAADI. V dropped 11 bases and J dropped 3 bases, with 25 bases sitting between them. The CDR3 DNA reads as TGCGCCGCGCGAATTGAAGGGGATGCAGGGGAAGAGACCCAGTACTTC. As protein: CAARIEGDAGEETQYF.